This paragraph reports one T cell receptor (beta chain). The source of the sample is a study of blood T cell repertoires in COVID-19. Study-wide context: The United States, Italy and Spain supplied acute and convalescent COVID-19 samples.

Per the original data handling: Reference gene primer amplification yielded estimated nucleated cell counts. Assay: immunoSEQ multiplex PCR; the TCRdb copy retains only in-frame clones and omits some. D and trimming were read from the DNA, whereas the V and J calls and clone size are those reported in that table. The sample shows around 200,000 clones, approximately 87% of them seen only once. CDR3 length: 15 amino acids. The trim removed 6 bases at V and 4 bases at J, leaving 9 bases unmatched. Germline V gene lookup returns CDR1 KGHSH and CDR2 LQKENI. This chain links TRBV18 with TRBJ1-5; TRBD1 matches at 7 bases. The sample consisted of peripheral blood. The source is a man between 70 and 80 years old with active or convalescent COVID-19. For the CDR3, the DNA is TGTGCCAGCTCCCGATCCGGGACAGCTAATCAGCCCCAGCATTTT. Translation gives CASSRSGTANQPQHF.